The entry below gives a single TCR beta chain sequence along with its context. Its matching antigen is unknown. In germline, CDR1 is LGHNA, CDR2 YNFKEQ. CDR3 length equals 13 residues. V was pared by 4 bases and J by 8 bases, with 11 bases between. This PCR relied on a set of 60 Vbeta primers and 13 Jbeta primers. The method was immunoSEQ multiplex PCR; TCRdb's version includes in-frame clones alone and lacks a portion of them. The sample carries 150,000 or so clones, around 80% recorded once. The data derive from a study of cytomegalovirus exposure and HLA in healthy donors. Study context: The roughly 120 million unique TCR beta sequences, from 150 million to 200 million T cells, were found by an earlier analysis. General study findings and limits: There were some public TCRs occurring in many donors, but most TCR sequences were rare. Information on immune exposure was restricted to one variable (CMV serostatus).

Healthy bone marrow donors made up the donors. The receptor was isolated from a woman aged 40-49 years in good health and CMV-seronegative. The material sequenced was PBMCs. This chain joins TRBV4-2 and TRBJ1-4; D perhaps matches TRBD1 (6 bases). CDR3 sequence: CASSPEGGEKLFF. DNA for the CDR3: TGTGCCAGCAGCCCGGAGGGGGGGGAAAAACTGTTTTTT.